One sample yielded the 14 T cell receptor beta chains listed below, sequenced in a study of blood T cells in healthy people across ages (dated by TCRdb to about 2015). The library was made by 5' RACE. The sequencer was an Illumina HiSeq 2500. A second roughly 6 to 12 cycle PCR used a sample-barcoded 5' primer and a J-beta primer mix. The public reads were quality trimmed at Q25 with fastp and then assembled into clones with MiXCR by TCRdb, keeping productive beta chains. Rows are combined by CDR3 protein, so each entry shows the most common genes and DNA. Across this sample there are about a million distinct CDR3 sequences, with 51% seen only once. The top ten hold 20% to 25% of the sample. The sequenced sample consisted of blood. Receptors were obtained from a woman aged 60-75 years in good health.

This sequence joins TRBV6-6 and TRBJ2-7, with a tentative D call TRBD1 (6 bases). The CDR3 extends over 16 amino acids. Germline CDR1 and CDR2: MNHNY and SVGAGI (reference sequence). V dropped 4 bases and J dropped 2 bases, with 18 bases sitting between them. CDR3 in DNA: TGTGCCAGCAGTTCTGGAGGTTCACAGGGAACCTACGAGCAGTACTTC. Translated, it gives CASSSGGSQGTYEQYF.

This clonotype was picked up a small number of times. The rearrangement joins TRBV29-1 to TRBJ1-2, with 7 bases identical to TRBD1. The CDR3 contains 13 residues. The germline CDR1 and CDR2 sequences are SQVTM and ANQGSEA. V lost 7 bases and J lost 4; bases outside the gene matches: 9. CDR3 sequence (DNA): TGCAGCGCCGGCAACCGGGACAGCTATGGCTACACCTTC. Amino acid sequence: CSAGNRDSYGYTF.

The chain carries TRBV7-9 and TRBJ2-2; TRBD2 might be the D (5 bases). Looked up from germline, CDR1 is SEHNR and CDR2 is FQNEAQ (reference sequence). The length of the CDR3 is 16 residues. V lost 1 base and J 6 bases, leaving 15 bases between the germline ends. CDR3 nucleotide sequence: TGTGCCAGCAGCTTAGGGGATCGGGGAGCGGCCGGGGAGCTGTTTTTT. Translating gives CASSLGDRGAAGELFF.

As DNA, the CDR3 is TGTGCCAGCAGGTTAACAGGCCCGGAGCGGCACGAGCAGTACTTC. Residues: CASRLTGPERHEQYF. The gene calls are TRBV12-3 or TRBV12-4 and TRBJ2-7; D possibly uses TRBD1 or TRBD2 (5 bases each). The V end was cut by 6 bases, the J end by 5 bases, with 20 bases between. CDR3 length: 15 residues.

The CDR3 DNA follows: TGTGCCAGCGGCTACGGTCCGGGCTCTGGGGCCAACGTCCTGACTTTC. This translates into CASGYGPGSGANVLTF. This chain uses TRBV7-3 with TRBJ2-6; D uncertain. CDR1 is SGHTA and CDR2 is FQGTGA in the germline V gene. The CDR3 totals 16 residues. Trimming stripped 8 bases from V and 0 bases from J, with 14 bases between.

This clonotype was seen only once. V gene TRBV12-3 or TRBV12-4 combines with J gene TRBJ1-5; no clear D gene. The CDR3 sequence is 13 residues long. V was pared by 7 bases and J by 5 bases, with 12 bases between. The CDR3 is CASTTHRDQPQHF. The CDR3 DNA reads TGTGCCAGCACCACTCATAGAGATCAGCCCCAGCATTTT.

V and J are TRBV20-1 and TRBJ2-1; D may be TRBD2 (5 bases). The germline V gene encodes CDR1 DFQATT and CDR2 SNEGSKA (reference sequence). The germline V and J ends were trimmed by 0 bases and 10 bases, with 7 bases remaining between them. The CDR3 totals 11 residues. The CDR3 reads CSARETTEQFF. Here the CDR3 DNA reads TGCAGTGCTAGAGAGACTACCGAGCAGTTCTTC.

This rearrangement joins TRBV3-1 to TRBJ2-3, with D possibly TRBD2 on 5 matching bases. V lost 3 bases and J 1 base, leaving 14 bases between the germline ends. From germline, CDR1 is LGHDT and CDR2 YNNKEL (reference sequence). The CDR3 is made up of 16 amino acids. The CDR3 DNA sequence: TGTGCCAGCAGCCAGGGAGCTTTAGGAGGCACAGATACGCAGTATTTT. Its protein is CASSQGALGGTDTQYF.

The J gene is TRBJ2-1, the V gene TRBV29-1; maybe TRBD2 (7 bases). The germline V gene has CDR1 SQVTM and CDR2 ANQGSEA. V shed 5 bases and J shed 4 bases, with 18 bases lying between them. This CDR3 is built from 15 residues. The CDR3 DNA is TGCAGCGTTAGGGTGGGGGGGGCCTGGTACAATGAGCAGTTCTTC. Protein sequence: CSVRVGGAWYNEQFF.

This clonotype was counted a few times. The rearrangement links TRBV14 to TRBJ2-4, with 13 bases aligning to TRBD2. With the DNA end fitting TRBJ2-5 better, the J assignment may be wrong. Germline CDR1 reads SGHDN; CDR2 reads FVKESK. The CDR3 covers 15 residues. The CDR3 nucleotides read TGTGCCAGCAGCCACGGACTAGCGGGAGTTGAGACCCAGTACTTC. This encodes CASSHGLAGVETQYF.

The V and J genes are TRBV4-1 and TRBJ2-1; 14 nucleotides agree with TRBD2. The CDR3 sequence is 17 residues long. Germline V CDR1 and CDR2: MGHRA, YSYEKL. V was clipped by 5 bases and J by 8 bases; unmatched bases: 11. The CDR3 sequence is CASSGTGTSGSPDEQFF. CDR3 DNA sequence: TGCGCCAGCAGCGGAACCGGGACTAGCGGGAGTCCGGATGAGCAGTTCTTC.

The rearrangement links TRBV9 to TRBJ2-3; D is possibly TRBD1 or TRBD2 (6 bases each). Between the trimmed V and J ends, which lost 3 bases and 2 bases, there was a span of 16 bases. There are 16 residues in the CDR3. Germline loops: CDR1 SGDLS, CDR2 YYNGEE. This CDR3 reads CASSGGDTLITDTQYF. The CDR3 DNA is TGTGCCAGCAGCGGCGGGGACACTCTAATCACAGATACGCAGTATTTT.

The V and J genes are TRBV7-6 and TRBJ2-1; 12 nucleotides match TRBD2. Germline V gene sequence: CDR1 SGHVS, CDR2 FNYEAQ. With V trimmed by 5 bases and J by 1 base, 3 bases remained unmatched. The CDR3 covers 16 residues. The DNA of the CDR3 is TGTGCCAGCAGCAAGGGACTAGCGGGTTCCTACAATGAGCAGTTCTTC. Amino acids: CASSKGLAGSYNEQFF.

This chain uses TRBV12-3 or TRBV12-4 with TRBJ2-5, with TRBD2 identical over 13 bases. V gave up 5 bases and J gave up 0 bases; unmatched junction bases: 3. The CDR3 length is 16 residues. In DNA, the CDR3 is TGTGCCAGCAGTCCGACTAGCGGGGGGTACCAAGAGACCCAGTACTTC. It is translated as CASSPTSGGYQETQYF.